The 28 T cell receptor beta chains in this list originate from one sample, sequenced in a study of neurological immune-mediated disorders. TCRdb independently ran MiXCR on the 5' RACE reads; one entry per CDR3 protein. In the table there are about 14,000 distinct CDR3 sequences, 5.5% to 7% of which are singletons. The sample taken for sequencing was CD8+ T cells from blood. These receptors all come from a middle-aged woman in good health.

This clonotype has a count of ten or more. The chain couples TRBV4-1 to TRBJ2-7; D is ambiguous. V dropped 1 base and J dropped 7 bases, with 8 bases sitting between them. The CDR3 has 12 amino acids. From germline, CDR1 is MGHRA and CDR2 YSYEKL. CDR3 sequence: CASSQGPGEQYF. CDR3 nucleotide sequence: TGCGCCAGCAGCCAAGGACCCGGGGAGCAGTACTTC.

The table lists this clonotype with many counts. The chain combines TRBV4-1 with TRBJ2-5; 8 nucleotides align to TRBD2. Germline V gives CDR1 MGHRA, CDR2 YSYEKL. The CDR3 has 16 residues. The V gene end was trimmed by 6 bases and the J gene end by 7 bases; junction bases not matched to a gene: 16. The CDR3 reads CASRPGGVDLMGTQYF. CDR3 DNA: TGCGCCAGCAGGCCGGGGGGGGTCGATTTAATGGGGACCCAGTACTTC.

This clonotype was seen at least ten times. The J gene is TRBJ1-4, the V gene TRBV5-1; no clear D gene. V was pared by 1 base and J by 4 bases, with 14 bases between. The CDR3 length is 16 residues. Germline CDR1 SGHRS, CDR2 YFSETQ. This chain's CDR3 is CASSLSLGSRNEKLFF. The CDR3 DNA sequence: TGCGCCAGCAGCTTGAGTCTCGGCAGTCGTAATGAAAAACTGTTTTTT.

In its sample, this clonotype was seen many times. The junction departs from the called germline gene at one end, perhaps through a read error. The chain joins TRBV6-5 to TRBJ2-3; 11 nucleotides align to TRBD2. This CDR3 region has 15 residues. Germline values: CDR1 MNHEY, CDR2 SVGAGI. For the CDR3, the DNA is TGTGCCAGCCGTAGACTAGCGGGGAGTGCAGAAACGCAGTATTTT. Its translation: CASRRLAGSAETQYF.

In its sample, this clonotype was seen many times. The V call is TRBV9, the J call TRBJ2-7; D is perhaps TRBD1 (6 bases). The V and J ends lost 0 bases and 2 bases respectively, with 15 bases between them. The CDR3 sequence is 16 residues long. The germline gives CDR1 SGDLS, CDR2 YYNGEE. This CDR3 reads CASSVGGIAGAYEQYF. CDR3 nucleotides: TGTGCCAGCAGCGTAGGGGGGATCGCAGGGGCCTACGAGCAGTACTTC.

This clonotype was counted a few times. The chain couples TRBV13 to TRBJ2-3, with TRBD2 matching over 9 bases. Per the germline V gene, CDR1 is PRHDT and CDR2 is FYEKMQ (reference sequence). Trimming removed 5 bases from V and 4 bases from J; junction bases left unmatched: 7. This CDR3 region has 15 residues. CDR3 region: CASSHRTSEADTQYF. The CDR3 bases are TGTGCCAGCAGCCATCGGACTAGCGAGGCAGATACGCAGTATTTT. The full variable domain, with the rest looked up from reference TRBV13 and TRBJ2-3, is AAGVIQSPRHLIKEKRETATLKCYPIPRHDTVYWYQQGPGQDPQFLISFYEKMQSDKGSIPDRFSAQQFSDYHSELNMSSLELGDSALYFCASSHRTSEADTQYFGPGTRLTVL.

In this sample, this clonotype turned up many times. J is TRBJ2-7 and V is TRBV5-1; D is unclear. This CDR3 region has 11 residues. CDR1 and CDR2 from the germline V gene are SGHRS and YFSETQ. With 5 bases removed from V and 5 bases from J, the gap between germline ends came to 8 bases. DNA of the CDR3: TGCGCCAGCAGACAAACTCACGAGCAGTACTTC. Residues: CASRQTHEQYF.

The table lists this clonotype with many counts. The genes are TRBV20-1 and TRBJ2-1; maybe TRBD2 (6 bases). Germline CDR1 and CDR2: DFQATT and SNEGSKA (reference sequence). The CDR3 covers 8 residues. The CDR3 loop reads CSAGEQFF. The CDR3 coding sequence is TGCAGCGCGGGGGAGCAGTTCTTC.

There are many counts of this clonotype. V gene TRBV4-1 combines with J gene TRBJ2-1, with D perhaps matching TRBD2 (5 bases). In germline, CDR1 is MGHRA, CDR2 YSYEKL. CDR3 length equals 14 residues. The V end was cut by 4 bases, the J end by 5 bases, with 12 bases between. The CDR3, as DNA: TGCGCCAGCAGCCCCTATACTAGGCACAATGAGCAGTTCTTC. Translated: CASSPYTRHNEQFF.

This clonotype was picked up many times. The rearrangement joins TRBV19 to TRBJ1-5, with D perhaps TRBD1 (5 bases). The germline gives CDR1 LNHDA, CDR2 SQIVND (reference sequence). Trimming took 5 bases from V and 7 from J, leaving 27 bases between them. This CDR3 is 18 amino acids long. The CDR3 region is CASSSRNWTPRRKQPQHF. The CDR3 nucleotides are TGTGCCAGTAGTTCGCGGAATTGGACACCTAGGAGGAAACAGCCCCAGCATTTT.

In its sample, this clonotype was seen many times. This rearrangement joins TRBV19 to TRBJ2-3; 13 positions match TRBD2. This CDR3 has 16 residues. After removal of 5 bases from V and 1 base from J, the junction contained 3 bases not matched to a gene. Germline CDR1 LNHDA, CDR2 SQIVND (reference sequence). CDR3 residues: CASSRGLAGGTDTQYF. CDR3 nucleotides: TGTGCCAGTAGTCGTGGACTAGCGGGGGGCACAGATACGCAGTATTTT.

This clonotype was counted ten times or more. The rearrangement links TRBV4-2 to TRBJ2-5, with TRBD2 identical over 8 bases. CDR1 LGHNA and CDR2 YNFKEQ come from the germline V gene. Losses at the gene ends were 1 base for V and 2 bases for J; bases not matched to a gene: 6. The CDR3 is made up of 16 amino acids. CDR3 DNA sequence: TGTGCCAGCAGCCAAGGGAGCGGGGGTTCTCAAGAGACCCAGTACTTC. This translates into CASSQGSGGSQETQYF.

This clonotype showed up many times. V gene TRBV28 combines with J gene TRBJ2-3, with 8 bases matching TRBD1. CDR1 is MDHEN, CDR2 SYDVKM, per germline. The CDR3 runs to 19 residues. V shed 4 bases and J 0 bases; nucleotides not matched to a gene: 15. As DNA, the CDR3 is TGTGCCAGCAGTTATCTACAGTTTGGCAGGGGGCAGAGCACAGATACGCAGTATTTT. Translated: CASSYLQFGRGQSTDTQYF.

The sample holds many counts of this clonotype. CDR3 sequence (DNA): TGCAGTGCTACCGGACTAGCGGGGGATCAAGAGACCCAGTACTTC. Translating gives CSATGLAGDQETQYF. The chain recombines TRBV20-1 with TRBJ2-5; 13 nucleotides line up with TRBD2. This CDR3 has 15 residues. Germline loops: CDR1 DFQATT, CDR2 SNEGSKA (reference sequence). V lost 4 bases to trimming and J lost 2 bases; unmatched junction nucleotides: 4.

This clonotype was detected many times. This chain uses TRBV12-3 or TRBV12-4 with TRBJ2-7; weak D call: TRBD2 (6 bases). The CDR3 is made up of 12 amino acids. V was cut by 5 bases and J by 6 bases, with 11 bases left in between. CDR3 sequence (DNA): TGTGCCAGCAGTGCGGGGCTCGTCGAGCAGTACTTC. Residues: CASSAGLVEQYF.

This clonotype was counted at least ten times. The gene calls are TRBV13 and TRBJ1-5; perhaps TRBD1 as D (6 bases). V lost 5 bases to trimming and J lost 6 bases, with 14 bases between them. Germline V lookup: CDR1 PRHDT, CDR2 FYEKMQ (reference sequence). CDR3 length equals 14 residues. Written as DNA, the CDR3 is TGTGCCAGCAGCATCAGGGGTTCGGGTCAGCCCCAGCATTTT. Translated, it gives CASSIRGSGQPQHF.

This clonotype is categorized as large. The rearrangement uses TRBV20-1 and TRBJ2-1; D not resolved. The CDR3 is 12 amino acids. Between the trimmed V and J ends, which lost 4 bases and 8 bases, there was a span of 12 bases. Germline CDR1 is DFQATT and CDR2 is SNEGSKA (reference sequence). CDR3 amino acids: CSAKTRWDEQFF. The CDR3 nucleotides are TGCAGTGCTAAGACCCGATGGGATGAGCAGTTCTTC.

This clonotype was seen repeatedly, ten times or more. The chain uses TRBV7-9 and TRBJ2-3; no clear D gene. The CDR3 has 17 residues. Germline-derived CDR1 and CDR2 are SEHNR and FQNEAQ (reference sequence). V dropped 1 base and J dropped 2 bases, with 16 bases sitting between them. The CDR3 nucleotides read TGTGCCAGCAGCTTAGGAGAGGACCTTTCCCCCACAGATACGCAGTATTTT. Translation gives CASSLGEDLSPTDTQYF.

The sample holds many counts of this clonotype. This rearrangement joins TRBV10-3 to TRBJ2-1; possibly TRBD2 for D (6 bases). In germline, CDR1 is ENHRY, CDR2 SYGVKD. V lost 4 bases to trimming and J lost 4 bases, with 17 bases between them. CDR3 length: 16 amino acids. This chain's CDR3 is CAISGALRGDYNEQFF. In nucleotides, the CDR3 is TGTGCCATCAGTGGGGCCCTTCGCGGGGATTACAATGAGCAGTTCTTC.

The CDR3 is CASSYSSTEAFF. The CDR3 DNA follows: TGTGCCAGCAGTTACTCGAGTACTGAAGCTTTCTTT. The rearrangement links TRBV6-2 or TRBV6-3 to TRBJ1-1; D not resolved. This CDR3 is 12 amino acids long. V shed 0 bases and J shed 5 bases, with 4 bases lying between them. CDR1 and CDR2 (germline): MNHEY, SVGEGT.

With regard to this clonotype: One end of the junction varies from germline; a read error may be responsible. V and J are TRBV4-1 and TRBJ2-5; D might be TRBD1 (6 bases). Per germline, CDR1 MGHRA and CDR2 YSYEKL. The CDR3 consists of 14 residues. The CDR3 region is CANSQRTGKETQYF. In nucleotides, the CDR3 is TGCGCCAACAGCCAAAGAACAGGGAAAGAGACCCAGTACTTC.

In this sample, this clonotype turned up many times. The chain carries TRBV28 and TRBJ2-7, with 9 bases identical to TRBD1. V shed 6 bases and J 1 base; nucleotides not matched to a gene: 13. Germline loops: CDR1 MDHEN, CDR2 SYDVKM. The CDR3 length is 17 residues. CDR3 DNA: TGTGCCAGCAGACAAGGGGCCGGGACAGGGATATCCTACGAGCAGTACTTC. It translates to CASRQGAGTGISYEQYF.

The rearrangement links TRBV9 to TRBJ2-7; a weak D match, TRBD2 (5 bases). Looked up from germline, CDR1 is SGDLS and CDR2 is YYNGEE. The germline V and J ends were trimmed by 5 bases and 3 bases, with 12 bases remaining between them. CDR3 length equals 13 residues. CDR3 residues: CASSEGVLYEQYF. In DNA, the CDR3 is TGTGCCAGCAGTGAGGGAGTCCTCTACGAGCAGTACTTC.

This clonotype was seen a few times. This chain links TRBV11-2 with TRBJ2-5; no firm D call. V lost 2 bases, J lost 5 bases, and 9 bases lay in between. The germline V gene has CDR1 SGHAT and CDR2 FQNNGV. The CDR3 is made up of 13 amino acids. The CDR3 DNA reads TGTGCCAGCAGCTTATGGGATGGGGAGACCCAGTACTTC. Its translation is CASSLWDGETQYF.

This clonotype came up many times. The genes are TRBV20-1 and TRBJ1-2; no firm D call. Looked up from germline, CDR1 is DFQATT and CDR2 is SNEGSKA (reference sequence). This CDR3 contains 13 residues. Trimming took 3 bases from V and 3 from J, leaving 11 bases between them. In DNA form, the CDR3 reads TGCAGTGCTAGGGTCGCGCCTTACTATGGCTACACCTTC. Its translation: CSARVAPYYGYTF.

This clonotype was found a few times. V gene TRBV30 combines with J gene TRBJ1-5; no reliable D call. Germline V gene data show CDR1 as GTSNPN and CDR2 as SVGIG (reference sequence). V gave up 5 bases and J gave up 5 bases, with 13 bases separating them. The CDR3 has 13 residues. The CDR3 reads CAWSGVSHQPQHF. The DNA for the CDR3 is TGTGCCTGGTCCGGGGTCAGTCATCAGCCCCAGCATTTT.

There are many counts of this clonotype. The J gene is TRBJ2-6, the V gene TRBV11-2; D gene uncertain. Trimming removed 6 bases at V and 2 bases at J, with 5 bases between. Looked up from germline, CDR1 is SGHAT and CDR2 is FQNNGV. CDR3 length equals 13 residues. The CDR3 region has the DNA TGTGCCAGCAGGCCCGCTGGGGCCAACGTCCTGACTTTC. Translated, it gives CASRPAGANVLTF. Together with reference TRBV11-2 and TRBJ2-6, the CDR3 gives the full variable domain: EAGVAQSPRYKIIEKRQSVAFWCNPISGHATLYWYQQILGQGPKLLIQFQNNGVVDDSQLPKDRFSAERLKGVDSTLKIQPAKLEDSAVYLCASRPAGANVLTFGAGSRLTVL.

This clonotype appeared many times. The chain combines TRBV12-3 or TRBV12-4 with TRBJ2-2; D could derive from TRBD1 or TRBD2 (5 bases each). This CDR3 comprises 18 residues. The V gene lost 5 bases and the J gene lost 0 bases, with 19 bases spanning the gap. Here the CDR3 reads CASSGELGALTNTGELFF. In DNA form, the CDR3 reads TGTGCCAGCAGTGGGGAGCTCGGGGCTTTAACGAACACCGGGGAGCTGTTTTTT.